One and the same sample provided the 31 T cell receptor beta chains below, sequenced in a study of human T cells and chemical hapten exposure. MiXCR, run by TCRdb on the RACE reads, gives a single entry per CDR3 protein. The sample consists of around 100,000 distinct CDR3 sequences, approximately 10% of them appearing once. Time point specified: patch test 1, 2 weeks after DPC sensitization. As to treatment: therapeutic diphenylcyclopropenone sensitization with weekly scalp DPC. The input for sequencing was whole blood, taken in connection with sensitization to the hapten diphenylcyclopropenone (DPC). The receptors were gathered from a woman aged 40 to 50 with alopecia areata. Some clones in this sample may be carry-over from other donors' samples.

DNA of the CDR3: TGTGCTAGTGCCGTGGGGGGAGATGGGAATCAGCCCCAGCATTTT. As protein: CASAVGGDGNQPQHF. The V gene is TRBV12-5, the J gene TRBJ1-5; D is perhaps TRBD1 (5 bases). Germline V gene sequence: CDR1 LGHNT, CDR2 FRNRAP. The CDR3 has 15 amino acids. Trimming pared 7 bases from V and 4 bases from J, leaving 17 bases between. The complete variable domain, with remaining parts taken from reference TRBV12-5 and TRBJ1-5, reads DARVTQTPRHKVTEMGQEVTMRCQPILGHNTVFWYRQTMMQGLELLAYFRNRAPLDDSGMPKDRFSAEMPDATLATLKIQPSEPRDSAVYFCASAVGGDGNQPQHFGDGTRLSIL.

Turning to this clonotype: One end of the junction is discordant with germline, which a read error may explain. V and J are TRBV7-2 and TRBJ2-3, with a possible D match to TRBD1 (6 bases). Germline assignment: CDR1 SGHTA and CDR2 FQGNSA. The CDR3 is 14 amino acids. DNA of the CDR3: TGTGCCGGCAGCCCCGACAGGCCCACAGATACGCAGTATTTT. Translation gives CAGSPDRPTDTQYF.

The chain is built from TRBV9 and TRBJ2-3; D is unclear. In germline, CDR1 is SGDLS, CDR2 YYNGEE. This CDR3 contains 14 residues. Trimming took off 4 bases at V and 3 bases at J, with 12 bases between the two ends. CDR3 protein: CASSYARRTDTQYF. CDR3 nucleotides: TGTGCCAGCAGCTACGCTCGTAGGACAGATACGCAGTATTTT.

V usage is TRBV7-9 and J usage is TRBJ2-1, with 8 nucleotides matching TRBD1. This CDR3 has 15 residues. CDR1 is SEHNR and CDR2 is FQNEAQ in the germline V gene (reference sequence). Losses at the gene ends were 1 base for V and 6 bases for J; bases not matched to a gene: 5. CDR3 in amino acids: CASSLGSGTGNEQFF. The CDR3 region has the DNA TGTGCCAGCAGCTTAGGTTCCGGGACAGGCAATGAGCAGTTCTTC.

The rearrangement joins TRBV7-9 to TRBJ2-7; 9 bases fit TRBD1. V gave up 1 base and J gave up 6 bases; unmatched junction bases: 7. Per germline, CDR1 SEHNR and CDR2 FQNEAQ (reference sequence). The CDR3 sequence is 15 residues long. CDR3 residues: CASSLGWDRVVEQYF. CDR3 bases: TGTGCCAGCAGCTTAGGGTGGGACAGGGTGGTCGAGCAGTACTTC.

This clonotype was seen many times. The chain is built from TRBV6-5 and TRBJ1-2, with 11 bases lining up with TRBD1. V shed 2 bases and J 2 bases; nucleotides not matched to a gene: 4. CDR1 MNHEY and CDR2 SVGAGI come from the germline V gene. The CDR3 runs to 16 residues. CDR3 nucleotide sequence: TGTGCCAGCAGTTACCGGGACAGGGGGGCCAACTATGGCTACACCTTC. Translation gives CASSYRDRGANYGYTF.

V gene TRBV7-2 combines with J gene TRBJ2-1, with 9 bases identical to TRBD2. The germline V gene has CDR1 SGHTA and CDR2 FQGNSA. Trimming at V came to 1 base and at J to 6 bases, leaving 10 bases not matched to a gene. The CDR3 extends over 17 amino acids. The DNA for the CDR3 is TGTGCCAGCAGCTTAGGAACCGGGACTAGCTTAGGCAATGAGCAGTTCTTC. As protein: CASSLGTGTSLGNEQFF. The whole variable domain, remainder taken from reference TRBV7-2 and TRBJ2-1, is GAGVSQSPSNKVTEKGKDVELRCDPISGHTALYWYRQSLGQGLEFLIYFQGNSAPDKSGLPSDRFSAERTGGSVSTLTIQRTQQEDSAVYLCASSLGTGTSLGNEQFFGPGTRLTVL.

This clonotype was detected only a few times. The chain recombines TRBV7-9 with TRBJ1-1; D is ambiguous. V lost 6 bases, J lost 5 bases, and 10 bases lay in between. In germline, CDR1 is SEHNR, CDR2 FQNEAQ (reference sequence). There are 12 residues in the CDR3. The CDR3 sequence is CASRPSRTEAFF. In DNA form, the CDR3 reads TGTGCCAGCAGACCCTCGAGGACTGAAGCTTTCTTT. Looking up the rest from reference TRBV7-9 and TRBJ1-1 gives the full variable domain: DTGVSQNPRHKITKRGQNVTFRCDPISEHNRLYWYRQTLGQGPEFLTYFQNEAQLEKSRLLSDRFSAERPKGSFSTLEIQRTEQGDSAMYLCASRPSRTEAFFGQGTRLTVV.

For the CDR3, the DNA is TGTGCCAGCAGCCCAAGCGAGGGGGAAAGCGGTGAGCAGTACTTC. Its translation: CASSPSEGESGEQYF. V gene TRBV9 combines with J gene TRBJ2-7; possibly TRBD1 for D (6 bases). The V end lost 4 bases, the J end lost 7 bases, and 21 bases lay between the germline ends. Germline V gene lookup returns CDR1 SGDLS and CDR2 YYNGEE. This CDR3 region has 15 residues.

The rearrangement uses TRBV7-2 and TRBJ2-1, with a weak D call TRBD1 (5 bases). Germline V gives CDR1 SGHTA, CDR2 FQGNSA. The CDR3 runs 11 residues. The ends were cut back, 8 bases at V and 6 bases at J, with 8 bases in the middle. CDR3 residues: CASARANEQFF. DNA for the CDR3: TGTGCCAGCGCCAGGGCCAATGAGCAGTTCTTC.

The rearrangement uses TRBV6-2 or TRBV6-3 and TRBJ1-6; D not resolved. V was cut by 2 bases and J by 10 bases, with 9 bases left in between. CDR3 size: 13 residues. Germline V CDR1 and CDR2: MNHEY, SVGEGT. The CDR3 nucleotides are TGTGCCAGCAGTTACATCCCGGGGTCACCCCTCCACTTT. As protein: CASSYIPGSPLHF.

The chain couples TRBV19 to TRBJ1-2, with no clear D. Germline V gene sequence: CDR1 LNHDA, CDR2 SQIVND (reference sequence). The CDR3 spans 15 residues. V lost 2 bases to trimming and J lost 2 bases, with 12 bases between them. In DNA form, the CDR3 reads TGTGCCAGTAGTATATCACCTGAAGCAAACTATGGCTACACCTTC. Protein: CASSISPEANYGYTF.

The V call is TRBV28, the J call TRBJ2-1; D gene unclear. Germline lookup yields CDR1 MDHEN and CDR2 SYDVKM. The CDR3 length is 15 residues. Trimming cost V 7 bases and J 0 bases, with 13 bases left between them. The CDR3 loop reads CASTFTEDSYNEQFF. CDR3 in DNA: TGTGCCAGCACCTTTACTGAGGACTCCTACAATGAGCAGTTCTTC.

This clonotype was recorded many times. The V call is TRBV12-5, the J call TRBJ2-1, with D uncertain. The germline V gene has CDR1 LGHNT and CDR2 FRNRAP. The CDR3 runs 14 residues. V was cut by 7 bases and J by 0 bases, with 10 bases left in between. This chain's CDR3 is CASVPTDSYNEQFF. CDR3 DNA sequence: TGTGCTAGTGTTCCGACCGACTCCTACAATGAGCAGTTCTTC.

The genes are TRBV11-2 and TRBJ2-1; possible D gene TRBD2, 6 bases. CDR1 SGHAT and CDR2 FQNNGV come from the germline V gene. V was trimmed by 5 bases and J by 0 bases, leaving 17 bases between them. The CDR3 runs 17 residues. The DNA for the CDR3 is TGTGCCAGCAGCCCCCGGGACTTGGGGGGCTCCTACAATGAGCAGTTCTTC. Encoded protein: CASSPRDLGGSYNEQFF.

A few counts support this clonotype. This CDR3 is CASTWGQNTEAFF. DNA of the CDR3: TGTGCCAGCACTTGGGGCCAGAACACTGAAGCTTTCTTT. The chain combines TRBV6-2 or TRBV6-3 with TRBJ1-1; D might be TRBD1 (5 bases). Germline V CDR1 and CDR2: MNHEY, SVGEGT. This CDR3 is built from 13 residues. The germline V and J ends were trimmed by 7 bases and 1 base, with 10 bases remaining between them.

This clonotype was counted a few times. The chain is built from TRBV10-3 and TRBJ2-5, with 8 bases matching TRBD1. This CDR3 contains 12 residues. Germline lookup yields CDR1 ENHRY and CDR2 SYGVKD. V lost 6 bases, J lost 3 bases, and 0 bases stayed unmatched. The CDR3 loop is CAIRDREETQYF. The CDR3 bases are TGTGCCATCAGGGACAGGGAAGAGACCCAGTACTTC.

The genes are TRBV29-1 and TRBJ2-5; the D gene is possibly TRBD1 (5 bases). V was trimmed by 6 bases and J by 6 bases, leaving 20 bases between them. The CDR3 contains 14 residues. CDR1 is SQVTM and CDR2 is ANQGSEA in the germline V gene. CDR3 residues: CSVPGRSGFKTQYF. The CDR3 DNA sequence: TGCAGCGTCCCGGGTCGATCAGGGTTCAAGACCCAGTACTTC.

This clonotype was seen a handful of times. CDR3 in DNA: TGTGCCATCTCGCCGCGATTCGGACCGGAAACGCAGTATTTT. Encoded protein: CAISPRFGPETQYF. The chain combines TRBV24-1 with TRBJ2-3; D unclear. Per the germline V gene, CDR1 is KGHDR and CDR2 is SFDVKD. Trimming took off 11 bases at V and 9 bases at J, with 23 bases between the two ends. This CDR3 has 14 residues.

The V and J genes are TRBV7-2 and TRBJ2-7; no reliable D call. Trimming left V 0 bases short and J 6 bases short, with 12 bases between. Per the germline V gene, CDR1 is SGHTA and CDR2 is FQGNSA. The CDR3 totals 14 residues. CDR3 sequence reads: CASSLAVSSSEQYF. CDR3 nucleotides: TGTGCCAGCAGCTTAGCAGTTTCCAGTTCCGAGCAGTACTTC.

This clonotype turned up a few times. V and J are TRBV7-2 and TRBJ2-7; 11 bases are shared with TRBD1. Trimming removed 5 bases from V and 1 base from J; junction bases left unmatched: 10. The CDR3 length is 17 residues. CDR1 and CDR2 (germline): SGHTA, FQGNSA. The CDR3 DNA reads TGTGCCAGCAGCGCGGGGACAGGGGGACCCGTTTCCTACGAGCAGTACTTC. Translated, it gives CASSAGTGGPVSYEQYF.

The gene calls are TRBV20-1 and TRBJ2-5, with D possibly being TRBD2 (6 bases). The CDR3 runs 14 residues. The ends were cut back, 5 bases at V and 2 bases at J, with 15 bases in the middle. From germline, CDR1 is DFQATT and CDR2 SNEGSKA (reference sequence). The CDR3 sequence: CSAAPRGKQETQYF. In DNA, the CDR3 is TGCAGTGCTGCCCCGCGGGGAAAGCAAGAGACCCAGTACTTC.

The chain recombines TRBV6-2 or TRBV6-3 with TRBJ2-6; D is undetermined. V lost 0 bases and J lost 3, with 0 bases in between. Germline V gene data show CDR1 as MNHEY and CDR2 as SVGEGT. This CDR3 is built from 13 residues. The CDR3 DNA follows: TGTGCCAGCAGTTACTCTGGGGCCAACGTCCTGACTTTC. It translates to CASSYSGANVLTF.

The chain couples TRBV20-1 to TRBJ1-6; TRBD1 is a possible D gene (5 bases). The germline V gene has CDR1 DFQATT and CDR2 SNEGSKA (reference sequence). The CDR3 length is 13 residues. V was pared by 5 bases and J by 8 bases, with 13 bases between. CDR3 protein: CSAAAGPDSPLHF. The CDR3 bases are TGCAGTGCTGCCGCAGGGCCAGATTCACCCCTCCACTTT.

This clonotype was detected many times. V gene TRBV28 combines with J gene TRBJ2-3; perhaps TRBD2 as D (5 bases). Looked up from germline, CDR1 is MDHEN and CDR2 is SYDVKM. Trimming removed 8 bases from V and 11 bases from J, with 14 bases in between. The CDR3 loop spans 11 amino acids. CDR3: CASGETGMQYF. The CDR3 DNA reads as TGTGCCAGCGGAGAGACCGGGATGCAGTATTTT.

The chain combines TRBV7-8 with TRBJ2-4; no definite D call. V lost 5 bases to trimming and J lost 0 bases, with 8 bases between them. Germline V gene sequence: CDR1 SGHVS, CDR2 FQNEAQ. The CDR3 loop spans 14 amino acids. CDR3 residues: CASSLSGAKNIQYF. Here the CDR3 DNA reads TGTGCCAGCAGCCTCAGTGGAGCCAAAAACATTCAGTACTTC.

The sample holds a few counts of this clonotype. The gene calls are TRBV15 and TRBJ1-3, with D perhaps TRBD1 (5 bases). V was clipped by 0 bases and J by 0 bases, with 6 bases between them. There are 15 residues in the CDR3. Per the germline V gene, CDR1 is LNHNV and CDR2 is YYDKDF (reference sequence). The CDR3 reads CATSRDRGSGNTIYF. CDR3 bases: TGTGCCACCAGCAGAGATAGGGGCTCTGGAAACACCATATATTTT. The whole variable domain, filled in from reference TRBV15 and TRBJ1-3, reads DAMVIQNPRYQVTQFGKPVTLSCSQTLNHNVMYWYQQKSSQAPKLLFHYYDKDFNNEADTPDNFQSRRPNTSFCFLDIRSPGLGDTAMYLCATSRDRGSGNTIYFGEGSWLTVV.

The V and J genes are TRBV20-1 and TRBJ1-4; D is uncertain. The germline gives CDR1 DFQATT, CDR2 SNEGSKA (reference sequence). This CDR3 comprises 12 residues. Trimming cost V 3 bases and J 5 bases, with 7 bases left between them. CDR3 in amino acids: CSASGENEKLFF. In DNA, the CDR3 is TGCAGTGCTAGTGGCGAGAATGAAAAACTGTTTTTT.

The chain combines TRBV29-1 with TRBJ1-2; D unclear. Trimming took off 7 bases at V and 4 bases at J, with 16 bases between the two ends. Per germline, CDR1 SQVTM and CDR2 ANQGSEA. The CDR3 has 13 amino acids. CDR3 sequence: CSGAEPPVYGYTF. The CDR3 DNA reads as TGCAGCGGAGCTGAACCTCCTGTCTATGGCTACACCTTC.

The rearrangement links TRBV6-2 or TRBV6-3 to TRBJ1-5, with a tentative D call TRBD1 (6 bases). The germline V and J ends were trimmed by 0 bases and 4 bases, with 13 bases remaining between them. The CDR3 runs 16 residues. CDR1 and CDR2 (germline): MNHEY, SVGEGT. CDR3 DNA: TGTGCCAGCAGTTACTCGAAGGGGCAGGGGAATCAGCCCCAGCATTTT. Protein sequence: CASSYSKGQGNQPQHF.

The J gene is TRBJ1-2, the V gene TRBV4-3; D might be TRBD1 (6 bases). V was clipped by 3 bases and J by 5 bases, with 10 bases between them. Germline loops: CDR1 LGHNA, CDR2 YSLEER. The CDR3 covers 13 residues. The CDR3 DNA reads TGCGCCAGCAGCCAGTCGGGACAATATGGCTACACCTTC. It encodes CASSQSGQYGYTF.